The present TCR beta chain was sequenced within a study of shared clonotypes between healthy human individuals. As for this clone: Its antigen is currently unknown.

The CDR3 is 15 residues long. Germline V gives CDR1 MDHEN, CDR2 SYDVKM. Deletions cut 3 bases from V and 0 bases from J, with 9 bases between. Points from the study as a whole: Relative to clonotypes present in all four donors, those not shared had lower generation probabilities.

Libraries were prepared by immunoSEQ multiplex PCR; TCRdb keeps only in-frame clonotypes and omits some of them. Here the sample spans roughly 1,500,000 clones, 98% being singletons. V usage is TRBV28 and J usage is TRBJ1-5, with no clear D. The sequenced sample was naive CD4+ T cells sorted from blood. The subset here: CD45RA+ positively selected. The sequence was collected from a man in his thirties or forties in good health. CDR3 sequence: CASSFWGDSNQPQHF. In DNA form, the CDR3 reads TGTGCCAGCAGTTTTTGGGGAGATAGCAATCAGCCCCAGCATTTT.